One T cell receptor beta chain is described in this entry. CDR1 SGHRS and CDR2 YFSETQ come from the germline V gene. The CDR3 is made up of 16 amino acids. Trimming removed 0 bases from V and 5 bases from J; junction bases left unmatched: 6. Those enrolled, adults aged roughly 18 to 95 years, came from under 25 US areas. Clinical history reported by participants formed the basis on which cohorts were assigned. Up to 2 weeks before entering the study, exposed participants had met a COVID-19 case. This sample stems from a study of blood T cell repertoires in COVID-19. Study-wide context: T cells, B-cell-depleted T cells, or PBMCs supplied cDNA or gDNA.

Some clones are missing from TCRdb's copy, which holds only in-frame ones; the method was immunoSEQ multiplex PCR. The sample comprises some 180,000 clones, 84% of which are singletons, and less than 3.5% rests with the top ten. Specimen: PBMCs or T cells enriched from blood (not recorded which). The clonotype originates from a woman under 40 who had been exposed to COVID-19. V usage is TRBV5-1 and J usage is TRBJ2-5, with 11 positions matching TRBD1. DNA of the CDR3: TGCGCCAGCAGCTTGGAAGGACAGGGGGCAGGGGAGACCCAGTACTTC. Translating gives CASSLEGQGAGETQYF. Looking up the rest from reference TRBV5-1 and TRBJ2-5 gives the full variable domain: KAGVTQTPRYLIKTRGQQVTLSCSPISGHRSVSWYQQTPGQGLQFLFEYFSETQRNKGNFPGRFSGRQFSNSRSEMNVSTLELGDSALYLCASSLEGQGAGETQYFGPGTRLLVL.